This passage covers 13 T cell receptor beta chains from one sample sequenced in a study of T-cell memory formation after mild COVID-19. Each CDR3 protein gets one entry after TCRdb re-called the 5' RACE reads with MiXCR. The table shows 350,000 to 450,000 distinct CDR3 sequences, with about 24% occurring only once. The material sequenced was PBMCs or a T cell subset sorted from them (not recorded which). Receptors originate from an adult woman who had mild COVID-19 (a few samples of this study predate the infection). Cell type and time point are not known.

The gene calls are TRBV7-6 and TRBJ2-1, with D possibly TRBD2 on 5 matching bases. Germline CDR1 and CDR2: SGHVS and FNYEAQ. This CDR3 spans 17 amino acids. V was pared by 0 bases and J by 4 bases, with 16 bases between. The CDR3 loop is CASSLAQSSGAYNEQFF. The CDR3 coding sequence is TGTGCCAGCAGCTTAGCCCAGTCGAGCGGAGCATACAATGAGCAGTTCTTC.

The chain's CDR3 is CATAGQPSNEQFF. CDR3 bases: TGTGCCACCGCTGGACAGCCTAGCAATGAGCAGTTCTTC. V and J are TRBV24-1 and TRBJ2-1, with TRBD1 as a possible D gene (6 bases). Trimming stripped 9 bases from V and 6 bases from J, with 14 bases between. CDR1 is KGHDR and CDR2 is SFDVKD in the germline V gene. The CDR3 is made up of 13 amino acids.

V gene TRBV6-5 combines with J gene TRBJ1-2; a weak D match, TRBD1 (6 bases). The V and J ends lost 7 bases and 4 bases respectively, with 19 bases between them. The CDR3 extends over 15 amino acids. Per germline, CDR1 MNHEY and CDR2 SVGAGI. The CDR3 here is CASTKFGGAVYGYTF. The CDR3 DNA follows: TGTGCCAGCACTAAATTTGGGGGCGCCGTCTATGGCTACACCTTC.

This chain connects TRBV19 to TRBJ1-1; 11 bases are shared with TRBD1. The germline V gene encodes CDR1 LNHDA and CDR2 SQIVND (reference sequence). There are 16 residues in the CDR3. Trimming took 5 bases from V and 7 from J; bases not matched to a gene: 12. This CDR3 is CASSPRTGGRIGEAFF. CDR3 DNA: TGTGCCAGTAGTCCCCGGACAGGGGGCAGGATTGGTGAAGCTTTCTTT.

This clonotype was counted between two and nine times. The chain carries TRBV2 and TRBJ2-5; TRBD1 is a possible D gene (5 bases). Germline V gene lookup returns CDR1 SNHLY and CDR2 FYNNEI. Trimming pared 2 bases from V and 5 bases from J, leaving 12 bases between. This CDR3 is 14 amino acids long. CDR3 loop: CASSEYSRVETQYF. The CDR3 DNA reads as TGTGCCAGCAGTGAATATAGCAGGGTGGAGACCCAGTACTTC. The full variable domain, with the rest looked up from reference TRBV2 and TRBJ2-5, is EPEVTQTPSHQVTQMGQEVILRCVPISNHLYFYWYRQILGQKVEFLVSFYNNEISEKSEIFDDQFSVERPDGSNFTLKIRSTKLEDSAMYFCASSEYSRVETQYFGPGTRLLVL.

The V call is TRBV7-6, the J call TRBJ1-2; 9 bases align to TRBD1. The CDR3 is 13 residues long. From germline, CDR1 is SGHVS and CDR2 FNYEAQ. Losses at the gene ends were 5 bases for V and 6 bases for J; bases not matched to a gene: 4. CDR3 region: CASSPGTGNGYTF. CDR3 bases: TGTGCCAGCAGCCCCGGGACAGGGAATGGCTACACCTTC.

The genes are TRBV25-1 and TRBJ2-3; maybe TRBD2 (6 bases). The CDR3 contains 17 residues. V lost 2 bases and J 4 bases, leaving 19 bases between the germline ends. CDR1 is MGHDK, CDR2 SYGVNS, per germline. The CDR3 reads CASSEVGGSGIADTQYF. CDR3 DNA: TGTGCCAGCAGTGAAGTGGGAGGCAGTGGTATTGCAGATACGCAGTATTTT.

This rearrangement joins TRBV12-3 or TRBV12-4 to TRBJ2-2; 8 nucleotides line up with TRBD2. Trimming at V came to 8 bases and at J to 4 bases, leaving 9 bases not matched to a gene. The CDR3 spans 15 residues. In DNA, the CDR3 is TGTGCCAGCCTATCAGCGGGAGTTGGCACCGGGGAGCTGTTTTTT. This encodes CASLSAGVGTGELFF.

V usage is TRBV12-3 or TRBV12-4 and J usage is TRBJ1-6; D is unclear. CDR3 length: 15 residues. V shed 1 base and J shed 10 bases, with 14 bases lying between them. CDR3 region: CASSLVSEATSPLHF. The DNA of the CDR3 is TGTGCCAGCAGTTTAGTTTCTGAGGCAACATCACCCCTCCACTTT.

The sample holds a few counts of this clonotype. This chain joins TRBV7-2 and TRBJ1-6; D is unclear. The CDR3 extends over 12 amino acids. Trimming removed 4 bases from V and 9 bases from J, with 7 bases in between. Germline CDR1 and CDR2: SGHTA and FQGNSA. The CDR3 DNA sequence: TGTGCCAGCAGCTCTACCCTTTCACCCCTCCACTTT. Protein sequence: CASSSTLSPLHF.

This clonotype showed up just a few times. The J gene is TRBJ2-1, the V gene TRBV7-2; no clear D gene. V lost 5 bases, J lost 7 bases, and 15 bases lay in between. The germline gives CDR1 SGHTA, CDR2 FQGNSA. This CDR3 has 14 residues. CDR3 bases: TGTGCCAGCAGCCTGGGCCATAGAGGAAATGAGCAGTTCTTC. Its protein product is CASSLGHRGNEQFF. Based on the CDR3 plus reference TRBV7-2 and TRBJ2-1, the full variable domain is GAGVSQSPSNKVTEKGKDVELRCDPISGHTALYWYRQSLGQGLEFLIYFQGNSAPDKSGLPSDRFSAERTGGSVSTLTIQRTQQEDSAVYLCASSLGHRGNEQFFGPGTRLTVL.

This clonotype was observed a few times. This chain connects TRBV5-1 to TRBJ2-7; 8 nucleotides align to TRBD1. The CDR3 loop spans 14 amino acids. Germline CDR1 and CDR2: SGHRS and YFSETQ. V lost 4 bases, J lost 4 bases, and 7 bases stayed unmatched. The CDR3 region is CASSPPTGGYEQYF. The CDR3 nucleotides read TGCGCCAGCAGCCCCCCCACAGGGGGATACGAGCAGTACTTC. The full variable domain, completed using reference TRBV5-1 and TRBJ2-7, is KAGVTQTPRYLIKTRGQQVTLSCSPISGHRSVSWYQQTPGQGLQFLFEYFSETQRNKGNFPGRFSGRQFSNSRSEMNVSTLELGDSALYLCASSPPTGGYEQYFGPGTRLTVT.

This sequence joins TRBV6-1 and TRBJ2-3, with a possible D match to TRBD2 (6 bases). The V gene lost 4 bases and the J gene lost 2 bases, with 22 bases spanning the gap. The CDR3 has 18 amino acids. The germline CDR1 and CDR2 sequences are MNHNS and SASEGT. CDR3 bases: TGTGCCAGCAGTGGGGCCTTCTTGTGGCGGGAAACCACAGATACGCAGTATTTT. This sequence encodes CASSGAFLWRETTDTQYF.